The 6 T cell receptor beta chains given below trace back to one sample, sequenced in a study of regulatory T cells in long-lasting Graves disease. Described time point: newly diagnosed GD, antithyroid drugs for less than 3 months. PBMC RNA was the source of the TCR library. The authors built TCR beta libraries using iRepertoire HTBI primers and Arm-PCR of CDR3 regions. Each CDR3 protein gets one entry after TCRdb re-called the multiplex PCR reads with MiXCR. The sample has 400,000 to 500,000 distinct CDR3 sequences, 14% seen once. These data also formed part of another study, on T cells in Graves' hyperthyroidism and ophthalmopathy.

The specimen was peripheral blood mononuclear cells (PBMCs), collected at new diagnosis, from a patient treated with antithyroid drugs. Receptor source: a woman aged 45-65 years with Graves disease.

This clonotype was recorded at least ten times. The V and J genes are TRBV28 and TRBJ2-7; perhaps TRBD2 as D (6 bases). This CDR3 comprises 14 residues. V lost 5 bases and J 2 bases, leaving 13 bases between the germline ends. Germline V lookup: CDR1 MDHEN, CDR2 SYDVKM. CDR3 sequence reads: CASSRSGLAYEQYF. Here the CDR3 DNA reads TGTGCCAGCAGTCGATCGGGACTCGCCTACGAGCAGTACTTC.

This clonotype has at least ten counts. The J gene is TRBJ1-4, the V gene TRBV28; 9 bases align to TRBD1. The CDR3 has 16 amino acids. V was clipped by 7 bases and J by 2 bases; unmatched bases: 8. CDR1 MDHEN and CDR2 SYDVKM come from the germline V gene. CDR3 in DNA: TGTGCCAGCACCACAGGGGGCTGGCTCACTAATGAAAAACTGTTTTTT. Encoded protein: CASTTGGWLTNEKLFF.

This clonotype was counted many times. CDR3 sequence: CASIRETDNYGYTF. In DNA form, the CDR3 reads TGTGCCAGCATCCGAGAAACCGATAACTATGGCTACACCTTC. This chain connects TRBV2 to TRBJ1-2; D call uncertain. V lost 7 bases to trimming and J lost 1 base, with 13 bases between them. The CDR3 length is 14 residues. Germline loops: CDR1 SNHLY, CDR2 FYNNEI.

This clonotype showed up many times. The chain employs TRBV12-3 or TRBV12-4 and TRBJ1-1; TRBD1 matches 10 bases. Trimming removed 5 bases from V and 6 bases from J; junction bases left unmatched: 12. The length of the CDR3 is 16 residues. The CDR3 loop reads CASSPPAGQGNPEAFF. The CDR3 DNA follows: TGTGCCAGCAGTCCCCCGGCGGGACAGGGGAATCCTGAAGCTTTCTTT.

This clonotype was detected many times. The genes are TRBV5-5 and TRBJ2-2; the D is unclear. From germline, CDR1 is SGHKS and CDR2 YYEKEE (reference sequence). The CDR3 loop spans 17 amino acids. Trimming took 3 bases from V and 0 from J, leaving 15 bases between them. The CDR3 protein is CASSSRLDPANTGELFF. Here the CDR3 DNA reads TGTGCCAGCAGCTCACGCCTCGACCCCGCGAACACCGGGGAGCTGTTTTTT.

In this sample, this clonotype turned up many times. The J gene is TRBJ2-7, the V gene TRBV11-2; D may be TRBD1 (7 bases). The V gene lost 4 bases and the J gene lost 2 bases, with 18 bases spanning the gap. Germline values: CDR1 SGHAT, CDR2 FQNNGV. The CDR3 runs 16 residues. CDR3 bases: TGTGCCAGCAGCTCAGGGGGATCGGGAGACACCTACGAGCAGTACTTC. It is translated as CASSSGGSGDTYEQYF.